These T cell receptor beta chains were read from a single sample in a study of beta chain features in type 1 diabetes. Some clones are missing from TCRdb's copy, which holds only in-frame ones; the method was immunoSEQ multiplex PCR. The sample has 360,000 or so clones; roughly 21% are singletons. What was sequenced was naive CD4+ T cells from blood. The receptors shown here come from a woman younger than 30 in good health. The conserved cysteine and the conserved F or W are not part of the CDR3 here.

V gene | CDR3 protein
TRBV28 | ASSLWGSGSPETQY
TRBV5-1 | ASSVGDRVLNTEAF
TRBV7-9 | ASSRTSGNYEQY
TRBV20-1 | SAVDSYEQY
TRBV6-5 | ASRKPEADTQY
TRBV5-6 | ASSYRDSYEQY
TRBV4-2 | ASSPAPRGGGNGELF
TRBV19 | ASSTRQRADTQY
TRBV12-5 | ASGTSWREGGTDTQY
TRBV6-1 | ASSEGRGAETQY
TRBV2 | ASRGQGGTPHGYT
TRBV30 | AWSVMRNQPQH
TRBV15 | ATSSPPGTGSSYEQY
TRBV5-1 | ASRGGERGTEAF
TRBV7-2 | ASSLARGRDRSDEQY
TRBV11-1 | ASSLPNSRLGYT
TRBV7-9 | ASSLPGLGSYNEQF